This entry lists 25 T cell receptor beta chains sequenced from one sample in a study of T cell changes during pregnancy in multiple sclerosis. Using immunoSEQ multiplex PCR, the repertoire was profiled, and TCRdb retains in-frame clones only, with some absent. Of over 50,000 clones detected, about 86% appear once; the ten largest clones hold 5.3%. Sequencing was carried out using peripheral blood from another person, used as feeder cells. The origin of the receptors is a human donor whose cells served as feeder cells for cultures in a pregnancy study.

This clone was detected only a few times. The chain joins TRBV7-9 to TRBJ1-2; no firm D call. The V end was cut by 2 bases, the J end by 6 bases, with 13 bases between. Germline lookup yields CDR1 SEHNR and CDR2 FQNEAQ (reference sequence). CDR3 length: 14 amino acids. Written as DNA, the CDR3 is TGTGCCAGCAGCTTACAGTCGGGAAGGAATGGCTACACCTTC. Protein: CASSLQSGRNGYTF.

The gene calls are TRBV10-3 and TRBJ1-2; no firm D call. Germline V gene data show CDR1 as ENHRY and CDR2 as SYGVKD. The CDR3 covers 12 residues. V lost 4 bases and J 3 bases, leaving 6 bases between the germline ends. As DNA, the CDR3 is TGTGCCATCAGTGTTCAGGACTATGGCTACACCTTC. Its protein product is CAISVQDYGYTF.

The CDR3 DNA is TGTGCCAGCAGTGTTAGGCTACAGGGGGGCTATGGCTACACCTTC. The encoded protein is CASSVRLQGGYGYTF. The genes are TRBV2 and TRBJ1-2, with 8 bases identical to TRBD1. The trim removed 4 bases at V and 4 bases at J, leaving 8 bases unmatched. Per the germline V gene, CDR1 is SNHLY and CDR2 is FYNNEI. The CDR3 length is 15 residues. The entire variable domain, with the rest obtained from reference TRBV2 and TRBJ1-2, is as follows: EPEVTQTPSHQVTQMGQEVILRCVPISNHLYFYWYRQILGQKVEFLVSFYNNEISEKSEIFDDQFSVERPDGSNFTLKIRSTKLEDSAMYFCASSVRLQGGYGYTFGSGTRLTVV.

This clone showed up just once. This chain joins TRBV28 and TRBJ2-2, with 11 bases lining up with TRBD1. Germline V CDR1 and CDR2: MDHEN, SYDVKM. J was trimmed by 7 bases and V by 4 bases; bases with no gene match: 5. This CDR3 region has 15 residues. CDR3 residues: CASSSPGQGDGELFF. The CDR3 DNA reads as TGTGCCAGCAGTTCTCCGGGACAGGGGGACGGGGAGCTGTTTTTT.

The chain carries TRBV5-6 and TRBJ1-2; weak D call: TRBD1 (6 bases). CDR3 length equals 14 residues. The ends were cut back, 9 bases at V and 4 bases at J, with 19 bases in the middle. Looked up from germline, CDR1 is SGHDT and CDR2 is YYEEEE. DNA of the CDR3: TGTGCCACCCAACAGGGACGGCGGGCCTATGGCTACACCTTC. It translates to CATQQGRRAYGYTF.

V and J are TRBV27 and TRBJ2-1, with D hard to call. In germline, CDR1 is MNHEY, CDR2 SMNVEV (reference sequence). V gave up 5 bases and J gave up 5 bases, with 13 bases separating them. The CDR3 runs to 14 residues. In nucleotides, the CDR3 is TGTGCCAGCAGTCCTCACCGACGGAACAATGAGCAGTTCTTC. This encodes CASSPHRRNNEQFF.

This chain links TRBV7-9 with TRBJ2-5, with a weak D call TRBD2 (5 bases). Germline CDR1 SEHNR, CDR2 FQNEAQ (reference sequence). Trimming pared 2 bases from V and 5 bases from J, leaving 12 bases between. The length of the CDR3 is 14 residues. The CDR3 region is CASSLLRDGETQYF. The CDR3 DNA sequence: TGTGCCAGCAGCTTATTGAGGGATGGGGAGACCCAGTACTTC.

The genes are TRBV2 and TRBJ2-3; 7 bases fit TRBD1. Germline values: CDR1 SNHLY, CDR2 FYNNEI. The trim removed 6 bases at V and 6 bases at J, leaving 3 bases unmatched. The CDR3 is 12 residues long. This CDR3 reads CASRTTGDTQYF. The CDR3 DNA is TGTGCCAGCAGAACGACAGGGGATACGCAGTATTTT.

This sequence joins TRBV6-6 and TRBJ2-7; D assignment may be TRBD1 or TRBD2 (5 bases each). This CDR3 comprises 14 residues. CDR1 is MNHNY, CDR2 SVGAGI, per germline (reference sequence). V lost 2 bases, J lost 2 bases, and 10 bases lay in between. CDR3 nucleotides: TGTGCCAGCAGTTACAATCGGGGACCCTACGAGCAGTACTTC. Its protein is CASSYNRGPYEQYF.

In nucleotides, the CDR3 is TGTGCCAGTAGTACCGGGGCCCCAGATACGCAGTATTTT. Translated: CASSTGAPDTQYF. The V and J genes are TRBV19 and TRBJ2-3; D tentatively fits TRBD1 or TRBD2 (5 bases each). CDR1 is LNHDA, CDR2 SQIVND, per germline (reference sequence). Trimming cost V 4 bases and J 4 bases, with 9 bases left between them. The CDR3 extends over 13 amino acids.

The genes are TRBV9 and TRBJ2-5; a possible D gene is TRBD2 (5 bases). The germline V gene has CDR1 SGDLS and CDR2 YYNGEE. V lost 3 bases, J lost 5 bases, and 11 bases lay in between. This CDR3 has 13 amino acids. CDR3 nucleotides: TGTGCCAGCAGCGCAGGACTTCTGGAGACCCAGTACTTC. Encoded protein: CASSAGLLETQYF.

This chain links TRBV5-1 with TRBJ2-5, with 8 nucleotides matching TRBD2. Looked up from germline, CDR1 is SGHRS and CDR2 is YFSETQ. The CDR3 is 16 residues long. V trimming: 3 bases; J trimming: 4 bases; junction bases outside the gene matches: 11. The CDR3 reads CASSSGGGGPRETQYF. The CDR3, as DNA: TGCGCCAGCAGCTCCGGGGGCGGGGGGCCTCGAGAGACCCAGTACTTC.

The chain recombines TRBV7-9 with TRBJ2-3, with 7 bases aligning to TRBD2. V lost 5 bases to trimming and J lost 8 bases; unmatched junction nucleotides: 4. There are 12 residues in the CDR3. CDR1 is SEHNR, CDR2 FQNEAQ, per germline (reference sequence). CDR3 sequence (DNA): TGTGCCAGCAGCCCCCGCGGGGGTACGCAGTATTTT. Translating gives CASSPRGGTQYF. The variable domain in full, completed from reference TRBV7-9 and TRBJ2-3, reads DTGVSQNPRHKITKRGQNVTFRCDPISEHNRLYWYRQTLGQGPEFLTYFQNEAQLEKSRLLSDRFSAERPKGSFSTLEIQRTEQGDSAMYLCASSPRGGTQYFGPGTRLTVL.

Here the CDR3 reads CASKRDRDNSPLHF. Written as DNA, the CDR3 is TGTGCCAGCAAAAGGGACAGAGATAATTCACCCCTCCACTTT. V gene TRBV6-5 combines with J gene TRBJ1-6; 7 bases are a match to TRBD1. V was clipped by 7 bases and J by 5 bases; unmatched bases: 5. Germline V lookup: CDR1 MNHEY, CDR2 SVGAGI. This CDR3 region has 14 residues.

The chain joins TRBV5-8 to TRBJ2-5; TRBD1 might be the D (6 bases). V was trimmed by 4 bases and J by 5 bases, leaving 15 bases between them. The germline V gene has CDR1 SGHTS and CDR2 YDEGEE. The CDR3 contains 14 residues. CDR3 residues: CASSPRTVRETQYF. The DNA for the CDR3 is TGTGCCAGCAGCCCCCGGACAGTCCGGGAGACCCAGTACTTC.

The V and J genes are TRBV28 and TRBJ2-3; no clear D. Germline V gene lookup returns CDR1 MDHEN and CDR2 SYDVKM. The CDR3 totals 15 residues. V was pared by 7 bases and J by 0 bases, with 14 bases between. In DNA, the CDR3 is TGTGCCAGCATCTCGGTCTTCCCTAGCACAGATACGCAGTATTTT. It specifies CASISVFPSTDTQYF.

The J gene is TRBJ2-1, the V gene TRBV6-1, with D hard to call. The CDR3 loop spans 15 amino acids. V was shortened by 1 base and J by 0 bases, with 7 bases between the two germline ends. Germline V lookup: CDR1 MNHNS, CDR2 SASEGT. The CDR3 protein is CASSEDRSSYNEQFF. The CDR3 DNA reads TGTGCCAGCAGTGAAGACAGAAGCTCCTACAATGAGCAGTTCTTC.

The V gene is TRBV19, the J gene TRBJ1-5; a weak D match, TRBD1 (6 bases). Trimming cost V 6 bases and J 5 bases, with 17 bases left between them. Germline lookup yields CDR1 LNHDA and CDR2 SQIVND (reference sequence). The CDR3 has 15 amino acids. CDR3 sequence (DNA): TGTGCCAGTAGACCCACTGGGGGGCTACATCAGCCCCAGCATTTT. Its translation is CASRPTGGLHQPQHF.

The chain employs TRBV4-1 and TRBJ1-1, with a possible D match to TRBD1 (6 bases). The CDR3 is 15 amino acids. Trimming shortened V by 2 bases and J by 0 bases, and 10 bases separated the two germline ends. The germline V gene has CDR1 MGHRA and CDR2 YSYEKL. CDR3 sequence: CASSQYRVMNTEAFF. CDR3 nucleotide sequence: TGCGCCAGCAGCCAATACAGGGTTATGAACACTGAAGCTTTCTTT.

The chain employs TRBV14 and TRBJ2-7; D gene uncertain. The germline V gene encodes CDR1 SGHDN and CDR2 FVKESK. The CDR3 spans 11 residues. V lost 3 bases and J lost 3, with 3 bases in between. This CDR3 reads CASSHHYEQYF. In DNA form, the CDR3 reads TGTGCCAGCAGCCACCACTACGAGCAGTACTTC.

In this sample, this clone turned up once. The chain links TRBV6-1 to TRBJ1-5; no clear D gene. The CDR3 covers 17 residues. Trimming left V 2 bases short and J 0 bases short, with 14 bases between. Germline values: CDR1 MNHNS, CDR2 SASEGT. The CDR3 nucleotides are TGTGCCAGCAGTGAATGGTCAGCGGTGTATAGCAATCAGCCCCAGCATTTT. It encodes CASSEWSAVYSNQPQHF.

This clone was detected once. The CDR3 protein is CASTRRGGRDTEAFF. Here the CDR3 DNA reads TGTGCCAGCACCCGTCGTGGAGGGCGAGATACTGAAGCTTTCTTT. The rearrangement joins TRBV7-9 to TRBJ1-1; unclear D gene. Germline lookup yields CDR1 SEHNR and CDR2 FQNEAQ (reference sequence). The CDR3 extends over 15 amino acids. V gave up 7 bases and J gave up 5 bases, with 20 bases separating them.

The V call is TRBV29-1, the J call TRBJ1-1; D unresolved. V lost 4 bases, J lost 1 base, and 10 bases lay in between. Germline V CDR1 and CDR2: SQVTM, ANQGSEA. The CDR3 extends over 13 amino acids. The CDR3 sequence is CSVVPGGNTEAFF. The CDR3 region has the DNA TGCAGCGTTGTACCAGGAGGGAACACTGAAGCTTTCTTT.

This chain uses TRBV4-1 with TRBJ1-6, with TRBD1 as a possible D gene (5 bases). The CDR3 has 15 residues. Germline loops: CDR1 MGHRA, CDR2 YSYEKL. With 4 bases removed from V and 9 bases from J, the gap between germline ends came to 16 bases. The CDR3 region has the DNA TGCGCCAGCAGCCCTCTGAGCAAGGGGAGTTCACCCCTCCACTTT. This encodes CASSPLSKGSSPLHF.

This clone was seen once. J is TRBJ2-2 and V is TRBV19; 7 nucleotides align to TRBD2. Germline V gene sequence: CDR1 LNHDA, CDR2 SQIVND (reference sequence). CDR3 length equals 16 residues. V dropped 5 bases and J dropped 5; count of bases not matched to a gene: 11. This CDR3 is CASSEQPAGSTGELFF. For the CDR3, the DNA is TGTGCCAGTAGTGAGCAGCCAGCGGGAAGTACCGGGGAGCTGTTTTTT.